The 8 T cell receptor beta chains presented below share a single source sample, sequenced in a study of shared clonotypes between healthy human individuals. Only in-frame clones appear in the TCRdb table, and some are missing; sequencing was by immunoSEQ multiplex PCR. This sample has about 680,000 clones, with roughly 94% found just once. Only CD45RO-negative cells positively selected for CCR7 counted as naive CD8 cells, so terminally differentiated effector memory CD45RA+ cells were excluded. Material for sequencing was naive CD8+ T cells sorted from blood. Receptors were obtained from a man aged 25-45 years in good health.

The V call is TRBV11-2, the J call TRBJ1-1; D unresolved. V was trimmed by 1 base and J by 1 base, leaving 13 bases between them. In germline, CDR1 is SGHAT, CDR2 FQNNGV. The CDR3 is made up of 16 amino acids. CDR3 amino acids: CASSLGKGRRNTEAFF. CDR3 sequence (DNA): TGTGCCAGCAGCTTAGGAAAGGGCCGACGGAACACTGAAGCTTTCTTT.

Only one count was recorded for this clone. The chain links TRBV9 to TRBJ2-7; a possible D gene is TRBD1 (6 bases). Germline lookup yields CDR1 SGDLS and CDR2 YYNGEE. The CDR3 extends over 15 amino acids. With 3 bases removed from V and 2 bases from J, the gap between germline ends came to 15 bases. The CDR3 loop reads CASSATGGATYEQYF. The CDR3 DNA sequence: TGTGCCAGCAGCGCGACAGGTGGGGCGACCTACGAGCAGTACTTC. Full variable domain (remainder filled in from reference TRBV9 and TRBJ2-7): DSGVTQTPKHLITATGQRVTLRCSPRSGDLSVYWYQQSLDQGLQFLIQYYNGEERAKGNILERFSAQQFPDLHSELNLSSLELGDSALYFCASSATGGATYEQYFGPGTRLTVT.

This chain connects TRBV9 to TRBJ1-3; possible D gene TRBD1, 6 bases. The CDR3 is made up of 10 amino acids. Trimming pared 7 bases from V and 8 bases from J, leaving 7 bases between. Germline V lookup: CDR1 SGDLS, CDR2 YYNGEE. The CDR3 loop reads CASSGDTIYF. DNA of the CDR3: TGTGCCAGCTCAGGGGACACCATATATTTT.

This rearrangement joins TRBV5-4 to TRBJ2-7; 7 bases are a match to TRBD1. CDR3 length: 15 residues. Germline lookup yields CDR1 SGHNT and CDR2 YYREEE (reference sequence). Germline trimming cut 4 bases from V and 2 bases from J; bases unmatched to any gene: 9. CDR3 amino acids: CASSHGQDNPYEQYF. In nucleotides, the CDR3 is TGTGCCAGCAGCCATGGACAGGACAACCCCTACGAGCAGTACTTC.

The CDR3 sequence: CASSLASYYNEQFF. CDR3 bases: TGTGCCAGCAGCTTAGCATCCTACTACAATGAGCAGTTCTTC. V is TRBV7-9 and J is TRBJ2-1; D unclear. Trimming pared 0 bases from V and 3 bases from J, leaving 6 bases between. Germline-derived CDR1 and CDR2 are SEHNR and FQNEAQ (reference sequence). The length of the CDR3 is 14 residues.

CDR3 sequence reads: CASSPDSSYGYTF. Here the CDR3 DNA reads TGTGCCAGCAGCCCGGACAGTAGCTATGGCTACACCTTC. This chain uses TRBV7-9 with TRBJ1-2; perhaps TRBD1 as D (6 bases). Trimming took off 5 bases at V and 4 bases at J, with 11 bases between the two ends. The length of the CDR3 is 13 residues. Per the germline V gene, CDR1 is SEHNR and CDR2 is FQNEAQ (reference sequence).

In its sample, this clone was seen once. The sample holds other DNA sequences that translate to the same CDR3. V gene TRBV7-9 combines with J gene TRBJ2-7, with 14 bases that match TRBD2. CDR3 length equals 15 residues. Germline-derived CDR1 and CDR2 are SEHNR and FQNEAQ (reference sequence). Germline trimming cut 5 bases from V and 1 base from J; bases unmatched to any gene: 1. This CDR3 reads CASSGTSGSSYEQYF. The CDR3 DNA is TGTGCCAGCAGCGGGACTAGCGGGAGTTCCTACGAGCAGTACTTC.

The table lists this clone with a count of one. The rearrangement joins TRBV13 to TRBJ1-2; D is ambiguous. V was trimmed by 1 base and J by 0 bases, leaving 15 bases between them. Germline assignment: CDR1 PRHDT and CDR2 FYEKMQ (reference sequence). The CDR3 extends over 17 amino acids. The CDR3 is CASSLEEVGRTNYGYTF. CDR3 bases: TGTGCCAGCAGCTTAGAGGAGGTTGGCAGAACTAACTATGGCTACACCTTC.